This TCR beta chain was obtained from a study of tumor-infiltrating lymphocytes in oesophageal squamous cell carcinoma. In the case of this clonotype: A read error may produce the germline difference seen at one junction end.

Germline CDR1 and CDR2: MNHGY and SAAAGT. The CDR3 totals 14 residues. One entry per CDR3 protein, called by TCRdb with MiXCR from the PCR reads. The sample has roughly 20,000 distinct CDR3 sequences, around half seen once. The chain carries TRBV6-8 and TRBJ2-5; a possible D gene is TRBD1 (6 bases). This receptor was taken from a male donor with esophageal squamous cell carcinoma. Material: esophageal tumor tissue. The CDR3, as DNA: TGTGCCAGCCTCCCCAGGGGATTGGATTCACCCCTCCACTTC. Its translation: CASLPRGLDSPLHF.